This TCR beta chain was sequenced in a study of Graves' ophthalmopathy and Graves' hyperthyroidism (dated 2018 in TCRdb). About the investigation overall: Peripheral blood was collected before any treatment was given, at the time of initial diagnosis. TCR beta repertoire signatures were used to distinguish Graves' ophthalmopathy from Graves' hyperthyroidism and to predict progression to ophthalmopathy. In total, some 140 blood samples were TCR-sequenced: 40 to 45 ophthalmopathy, over 70 hyperthyroidism and approximately 17 hyperthyroidism-to-ophthalmopathy patients. A discovery set of 100 patients (approximately 42 ophthalmopathy, 57 stable hyperthyroidism) was enrolled to explore V-J signatures distinguishing ophthalmopathy from hyperthyroidism. The independent validation cohort included 18 to 20 hyperthyroidism patients plus 17 patients who later progressed from hyperthyroidism to ophthalmopathy. In five or six hyperthyroidism patients, T-cell repertoires of thyroid tissue and blood were compared. Once sampling was done, hyperthyroidism patients were given methimazole at a starting dose of 30 mg daily, while ophthalmopathy patients were given high-dose intravenous methylprednisolone. The investigation overall reported the following: In validation, the model predicted ophthalmopathy progression with about 70% sensitivity and roughly 72% specificity; more than ten predicted patients were CT-confirmed with GO in a median of about 6.1 months. The 13-signature model separated ophthalmopathy from stable hyperthyroidism with 87.88% sensitivity and less than 83% specificity in cross-validation, and 80%/75% in the test set. No statistical method was used to set the sample size in advance, and the investigators knew which group each participant was assigned to. Most expanded thyroid clonotypes with frequency above 0.001 were also detected in blood, suggesting blood repertoires may reflect the thyroid immune response.

Ophthalmopathy patients had moderately to severely active disease, Clinical Activity Score of at least 3, NOSPECS grade of at least 4, and disease duration under 3 months. Patients with other autoimmune diseases, uncontrolled infections, pregnancy or lactation were excluded from the study. Clinical symptoms, serum thyroxine, TRAb, thyroid ultrasound and orbital computed tomography were used for diagnosis. PBMCs were isolated from 10 ml of fresh peripheral blood by Ficoll-Paque density gradient centrifugation. Trizol reagent was used to extract the total RNA, and its quality was then checked on an Agilent 2100 Bioanalyzer. For repertoire sequencing, the TCR beta CDR3 regions were amplified from RNA transcripts. The first round was an RT-PCR using HTBI primers with the Qiagen OneStep RT-PCR kit, and this first round was followed by a second-round multiplex PCR, then size selection and purification. Sequencing of the libraries was carried out on an Illumina HiSeq2000 in paired-end mode with 100 bp reads. In the source study's methods: Reads were processed with SOAPnuke, discarding reads with adapters, uncalled bases, mean Phred below 15, or no exact constant-primer or identifier match. COPE v1.2.5 was used to merge high-quality paired reads. Each unique nucleotide sequence was treated as a clonotype, and MiTCR v1.1 was used to align the clonotypes to the IMGT TRB V, D and J references. Only V-J combinations with frequency above 0.0001 were analysed, covering over 99% of repertoires. For each V-J combination, a TCR clonal expansion and chaos score was defined as the ratio of F50 clonal expansion to chaos observed in the TCRdist matrix. Welch's t-statistics and random forest were used to reduce the features to some 13 V-J combinations, which were then used as input to a naive Bayes classifier. The Morisita-Horn index was used to measure how similar the thyroid and blood repertoires were. The raw public data were reprocessed by TCRdb itself: fastp quality trimming at Q25, MiXCR clonotype calling, in-frame beta chains only. Rows merge per CDR3 protein into single entries with the most common DNA and genes. TCRdb assigned the V and J calls; the authors' analysis was not used. The sample includes hundreds of thousands of distinct CDR3 sequences, with around 45% observed a single time. The ten most abundant clones make up roughly half of the sample.

To note about this clonotype: It lacks a known antigen. No base qualities exist here, and no much larger clone lies one base off it.

The germline V gene (reference sequence) specifies SEHNR as CDR1 and FQNEAQ as CDR2. V and J are truncated by 4 bases and 5 bases respectively, leaving an intervening sequence of 21 bases. The CDR3, cysteine through phenylalanine, is 16 amino acids long. Only CDR3 DNA is held: 48 bases, read in frame from base 1. This chain is built from TRBV7-9 and TRBJ2-7; the D gene is possibly TRBD1, with 5 bases matching. The specimen was peripheral blood. This receptor was taken from an adult man with Graves' ophthalmopathy. In nucleotides, the sequence is TGTGCCAGCAGCTACACTGGGGCTGCTGCAGCCGACGAGCAGTACTTC. Translation gives CASSYTGAAAADEQYF.